These T cell receptor beta chains were read from a single sample in a study of blood T cell repertoires in COVID-19. Using immunoSEQ multiplex PCR, the repertoire was profiled, and TCRdb retains in-frame clones only, with some absent. The table includes about 180,000 clones, 85% to 90% detected once. What was sequenced was peripheral blood. The receptors were gathered from a woman in her seventies with COVID-19, enrolled during active disease. The CDR3 runs from the conserved cysteine through the conserved F or W. The D gene is left open where the match is weak. For some rows the clone size is stated as once, few or many, or as a class when expanded; others skip it.

j_call cdr3_length clone_size v_call d_call cdr3_aa cdr3_nt
TRBJ1-2 13 NA TRBV28 NA CASSAGLEKGYTF TGTGCCAGCAGTGCAGGGCTGGAGAAAGGCTACACCTTC
TRBJ1-1 15 NA TRBV6-5 NA CASSRHEDGSTEAFF TGTGCCAGCAGTCGACACGAGGACGGGAGCACTGAAGCTTTCTTT
TRBJ1-2 13 NA TRBV5-4 TRBD1 CASSIGQDYGYTF TGTGCCAGCAGCATTGGACAGGACTATGGCTACACCTTC
TRBJ2-1 16 NA TRBV28 NA CASSPRGGSSYNEQFF TGTGCCAGCAGTCCCCGGGGAGGAAGCTCCTACAATGAGCAGTTCTTC
TRBJ1-2 18 NA TRBV28 TRBD1 CASTLTGDRGPFLDGYTF TGTGCCAGCACCCTAACCGGGGACAGGGGGCCATTTTTGGATGGCTACACCTTC
TRBJ1-3 14 NA TRBV3-1/TRBV3-2 TRBD1 CASSTRDRGNTIYF TGTGCCAGCAGCACCCGGGACAGGGGAAACACCATATATTTT
TRBJ2-3 15 few TRBV5-1 NA CASSLDGGFTDTQYF TGCGCCAGCAGCTTGGATGGGGGCTTCACAGATACGCAGTATTTT
TRBJ2-7 14 NA TRBV6-5 NA CASTAPGKAYEQYF TGTGCCAGCACGGCCCCGGGGAAGGCTTACGAGCAGTACTTC
TRBJ1-1 14 NA TRBV1 NA CTSSQVRVQGAAFF TGCACCAGCAGCCAAGTGAGAGTGCAGGGGGCGGCTTTCTTT
TRBJ2-5 13 NA TRBV7-9 NA CASSFAQGETQYF TGTGCCAGCAGCTTTGCCCAGGGGGAGACCCAGTACTTC
TRBJ2-2 14 NA TRBV7-3 NA CASSLTLAGGELFF TGTGCCAGCAGCTTGACACTAGCAGGCGGGGAGCTGTTTTTT